The 30 T cell receptor beta chains below were found in one sample sequenced in a study of shared clonotypes between healthy human individuals. Clones were read by immunoSEQ multiplex PCR, and TCRdb kept only the in-frame ones, dropping some. Counted here are approximately 1,500,000 clones, 98% occurring once; the ten biggest clones make up about 0.4%. The sample consisted of naive CD4+ T cells sorted from blood. Subset specified: CD45RA+ positively selected. The receptor source for this set is a man between 25 and 39 years old in good health.

The genes are TRBV14 and TRBJ2-1; D is tentatively TRBD1 or TRBD2 (5 bases each). CDR1 is SGHDN and CDR2 is FVKESK in the germline V gene. V gave up 5 bases and J gave up 7 bases, with 18 bases separating them. The CDR3 runs 15 residues. As DNA, the CDR3 is TGTGCCAGCAGCTCATATGGGGGAGTCGTAAATGAGCAGTTCTTC. The encoded protein is CASSSYGGVVNEQFF.

V usage is TRBV5-4 and J usage is TRBJ2-7, with 8 nucleotides matching TRBD1. This CDR3 contains 15 residues. V was pared by 3 bases and J by 4 bases, with 9 bases of the junction left unmatched. Germline V CDR1 and CDR2: SGHNT, YYREEE (reference sequence). The CDR3 DNA sequence: TGTGCCAGCAGCTCTGGACAGGGAAATTGGTACGAGCAGTACTTC. It codes for CASSSGQGNWYEQYF. The full variable domain, with the rest looked up from reference TRBV5-4 and TRBJ2-7, is ETGVTQSPTHLIKTRGQQVTLRCSSQSGHNTVSWYQQALGQGPQFIFQYYREEENGRGNFPPRFSGLQFPNYSSELNVNALELDDSALYLCASSSGQGNWYEQYFGPGTRLTVT.

The chain combines TRBV10-1 with TRBJ2-3; D gene uncertain. Trimming pared 5 bases from V and 0 bases from J, leaving 12 bases between. The germline V gene has CDR1 WNHNN and CDR2 SYGVQD (reference sequence). There are 15 residues in the CDR3. Here the CDR3 reads CASSKRQPSTDTQYF. The CDR3 DNA follows: TGCGCCAGCAGTAAGAGACAACCTAGCACAGATACGCAGTATTTT.

V and J are TRBV4-2 and TRBJ1-3; 8 nucleotides line up with TRBD1. The CDR3 length is 16 residues. With V trimmed by 3 bases and J by 0 bases, 4 bases remained unmatched. The germline CDR1 and CDR2 sequences are LGHNA and YNFKEQ. DNA for the CDR3: TGTGCCAGCAGCCAGAACGACAGGGGCTCTGGAAACACCATATATTTT. Amino acid sequence: CASSQNDRGSGNTIYF.

This chain uses TRBV2 with TRBJ1-4; tentatively, D is TRBD1 (5 bases). CDR1 SNHLY and CDR2 FYNNEI come from the germline V gene. Trimming left V 6 bases short and J 4 bases short, with 15 bases between. The CDR3 spans 15 residues. CDR3 in DNA: TGTGCCAGCAGGAACACAGACAGCCTTAATGAAAAACTGTTTTTT. It yields the protein CASRNTDSLNEKLFF.

This clone appeared once. This rearrangement joins TRBV5-1 to TRBJ2-7; possibly TRBD1 for D (6 bases). CDR3 length: 13 residues. Trimming removed 4 bases from V and 6 bases from J, with 14 bases in between. Germline-derived CDR1 and CDR2 are SGHRS and YFSETQ. The CDR3 DNA reads as TGCGCCAGCAGCCCCCACAGGGAGCTCGAGCAGTACTTC. Its protein is CASSPHRELEQYF.

Comments on this clone: Additional DNA sequences in this sample encode the identical CDR3. V is TRBV5-1 and J is TRBJ2-1, with 11 nucleotides matching TRBD2. V trimming: 3 bases; J trimming: 6 bases; junction bases outside the gene matches: 5. The CDR3 extends over 15 amino acids. Germline V gene lookup returns CDR1 SGHRS and CDR2 YFSETQ. The CDR3: CASSSGLAEGNEQFF. Here the CDR3 DNA reads TGCGCCAGCAGCTCGGGACTAGCGGAGGGCAATGAGCAGTTCTTC.

The count of this clone is one. The chain has TRBV27 and TRBJ2-1, with D possibly being TRBD1 or TRBD2 (5 bases each). CDR3 length: 16 residues. Trimming took 7 bases from V and 1 from J, leaving 17 bases between them. Germline loops: CDR1 MNHEY, CDR2 SMNVEV (reference sequence). CDR3 residues: CASTQRGGLSYNEQFF. CDR3 nucleotide sequence: TGTGCCAGCACCCAACGGGGCGGCCTATCCTACAATGAGCAGTTCTTC.

In its sample, this clone was seen once. The rearrangement links TRBV28 to TRBJ2-2; D call uncertain. Deletions cut 3 bases from V and 9 bases from J, with 8 bases between. The CDR3 runs to 12 residues. From germline, CDR1 is MDHEN and CDR2 SYDVKM. CDR3: CASSFQSRELFF. CDR3 in DNA: TGTGCCAGCAGTTTTCAGTCGCGGGAGCTGTTTTTT.

The chain couples TRBV28 to TRBJ2-1; D might be TRBD1 or TRBD2, each matching 6 bases. The CDR3 is 14 residues long. The V and J ends lost 10 bases and 6 bases respectively, with 19 bases between them. Germline V lookup: CDR1 MDHEN, CDR2 SYDVKM. The CDR3 nucleotides are TGTGCCACAGGGGTGGGTAGCGGCCCCAATGAGCAGTTCTTC. Encoded protein: CATGVGSGPNEQFF.

V usage is TRBV28 and J usage is TRBJ2-7, with 7 bases identical to TRBD1. The V gene end was trimmed by 7 bases and the J gene end by 5 bases; junction bases not matched to a gene: 8. CDR1 is MDHEN, CDR2 SYDVKM, per germline. The CDR3 covers 13 residues. The CDR3 nucleotides read TGTGCCAGCAATTCACAGGGGCGCAACGAGCAGTACTTC. It encodes CASNSQGRNEQYF.

The rearrangement links TRBV7-6 to TRBJ2-5; D possibly corresponds to TRBD1 (6 bases). This CDR3 region has 15 residues. V shed 0 bases and J shed 4 bases, with 12 bases lying between them. Germline V lookup: CDR1 SGHVS, CDR2 FNYEAQ. In DNA, the CDR3 is TGTGCCAGCAGCTTAGCCCTACTAGGGGGAGAGACCCAGTACTTC. It encodes CASSLALLGGETQYF.

In the case of this clone: Other DNA sequences in the sample encode the same CDR3. V gene TRBV11-2 combines with J gene TRBJ1-1; TRBD1 agrees at 7 bases. Germline loops: CDR1 SGHAT, CDR2 FQNNGV. The CDR3 spans 14 residues. With 5 bases clipped from V and 2 bases from J, the junction kept 5 bases outside the gene matches. CDR3 in amino acids: CASSLGTANTEAFF. The CDR3 bases are TGTGCCAGCAGCCTGGGGACAGCAAACACTGAAGCTTTCTTT.

The CDR3 nucleotides are TGTGCCAGCAGTGAGGGACTAGCTAAAAACATTCAGTACTTC. Residues: CASSEGLAKNIQYF. The chain couples TRBV6-1 to TRBJ2-4, with 9 bases aligning to TRBD2. Trimming took 3 bases from V and 4 from J; bases not matched to a gene: 1. Germline assignment: CDR1 MNHNS and CDR2 SASEGT. This CDR3 contains 14 residues.

This chain links TRBV5-1 with TRBJ2-7; 9 nucleotides line up with TRBD1. The CDR3 is 16 residues long. Per germline, CDR1 SGHRS and CDR2 YFSETQ. The trim removed 0 bases at V and 1 base at J, leaving 5 bases unmatched. The CDR3 sequence: CASSLVPGQGSYEQYF. The CDR3 DNA reads as TGCGCCAGCAGCTTGGTCCCGGGACAGGGATCCTACGAGCAGTACTTC.

V gene TRBV4-3 combines with J gene TRBJ2-2, with D perhaps matching TRBD1 or TRBD2 (5 bases each). V gave up 0 bases and J gave up 2 bases, with 19 bases separating them. This CDR3 comprises 19 residues. Germline CDR1 LGHNA, CDR2 YSLEER. The DNA for the CDR3 is TGCGCCAGCAGCCAAGATTGGGACGCCTTTAGTTCTAACACCGGGGAGCTGTTTTTT. Its translation is CASSQDWDAFSSNTGELFF.

The chain combines TRBV28 with TRBJ2-3; the match to TRBD2 covers 9 bases. After removal of 4 bases from V and 4 bases from J, the junction contained 12 bases not matched to a gene. Germline V lookup: CDR1 MDHEN, CDR2 SYDVKM. The CDR3 spans 17 residues. The CDR3 nucleotides read TGTGCCAGCAGTTCATACCCGACTAGCGGCCTCCCAGATACGCAGTATTTT. Protein: CASSSYPTSGLPDTQYF.

The rearrangement joins TRBV20-1 to TRBJ2-7, with a possible D match to TRBD1 (5 bases). Per germline, CDR1 DFQATT and CDR2 SNEGSKA (reference sequence). The CDR3 is 11 amino acids. The V gene lost 0 bases and the J gene lost 9 bases, with 9 bases spanning the gap. In DNA, the CDR3 is TGCAGTGCTAGAGATTTTCAGGGGCAGTACTTC. It specifies CSARDFQGQYF.

The genes are TRBV29-1 and TRBJ1-1, with 7 bases lining up with TRBD1. CDR1 and CDR2 (germline): SQVTM, ANQGSEA. The CDR3 consists of 13 residues. The trim removed 2 bases at V and 4 bases at J, leaving 4 bases unmatched. Here the CDR3 reads CSVEKGAFTEAFF. The CDR3 DNA reads TGCAGCGTTGAAAAGGGGGCGTTCACTGAAGCTTTCTTT. Complete variable domain (other parts from reference TRBV29-1 and TRBJ1-1): SAVISQKPSRDICQRGTSLTIQCQVDSQVTMMFWYRQQPGQSLTLIATANQGSEATYESGFVIDKFPISRPNLTFSTLTVSNMSPEDSSIYLCSVEKGAFTEAFFGQGTRLTVV.

The chain joins TRBV5-1 to TRBJ1-1; D may be TRBD1 (5 bases). V was pared by 7 bases and J by 4 bases, with 20 bases between. The CDR3 loop spans 15 amino acids. Germline values: CDR1 SGHRS, CDR2 YFSETQ. The chain's CDR3 is CASRPPWGGGTEAFF. CDR3 sequence (DNA): TGCGCCAGCCGACCCCCCTGGGGCGGCGGCACTGAAGCTTTCTTT.

The J gene is TRBJ1-3, the V gene TRBV5-5; D is uncertain. CDR3 size: 14 residues. The germline CDR1 and CDR2 sequences are SGHKS and YYEKEE (reference sequence). The germline V and J ends were trimmed by 3 bases and 4 bases, with 11 bases remaining between them. The CDR3 DNA sequence: TGTGCCAGCAGCTACAGTCAAGGGGGAAACACCATATATTTT. Translated, it gives CASSYSQGGNTIYF.

The V and J genes are TRBV18 and TRBJ2-2; TRBD1 matches at 7 bases. Germline CDR1 KGHSH, CDR2 LQKENI. The CDR3 covers 14 residues. J was trimmed by 2 bases and V by 8 bases; bases with no gene match: 5. CDR3 amino acids: CASTGARNTGELFF. CDR3 coding DNA: TGTGCCAGCACAGGGGCCAGAAACACCGGGGAGCTGTTTTTT.

The chain recombines TRBV19 with TRBJ2-2, with 7 positions matching TRBD1. The CDR3 has 14 amino acids. CDR1 is LNHDA and CDR2 is SQIVND in the germline V gene (reference sequence). V gave up 4 bases and J gave up 5 bases; unmatched junction bases: 4. CDR3 in DNA: TGTGCCAGTAGTAGAAACAGGGGAACCGGGGAGCTGTTTTTT. Translating gives CASSRNRGTGELFF.

The chain has TRBV9 and TRBJ1-1; D is possibly TRBD1 (5 bases). The germline CDR1 and CDR2 sequences are SGDLS and YYNGEE. Trimming removed 3 bases from V and 3 bases from J, with 9 bases in between. This CDR3 contains 13 residues. As DNA, the CDR3 is TGTGCCAGCAGCGCGGGACTAGACACTGAAGCTTTCTTT. Translating gives CASSAGLDTEAFF.

The rearrangement uses TRBV25-1 and TRBJ2-7, with TRBD1 as a possible D gene (5 bases). The V gene's germline CDR1 is MGHDK and CDR2 SYGVNS. This CDR3 spans 12 amino acids. The ends were cut back, 8 bases at V and 1 base at J, with 9 bases in the middle. The CDR3 coding sequence is TGTGCCAGCGGCAGGGATTCCTACGAGCAGTACTTC. It codes for CASGRDSYEQYF.

The chain links TRBV21-1 to TRBJ1-5; TRBD1 is the table's D call and was not checked against the DNA. TRBV21-1 is reported as a pseudogene. The CDR3 contains 15 residues. The CDR3 loop is CASSGHAEEHQPQHF. CDR3 in DNA: TGTGCCAGCAGCGGGCATGCCGAAGAGCATCAGCCCCAGCATTTT.

This chain uses TRBV5-1 with TRBJ2-7; 8 bases agree with TRBD1. Unmatched junction bases numbered 9, after V lost 4 bases and J lost 6 bases. The CDR3 covers 14 residues. Germline CDR1 is SGHRS and CDR2 is YFSETQ. The CDR3 region is CASSPGQEMSEQYF. The CDR3 coding sequence is TGCGCCAGCAGCCCGGGACAGGAGATGTCCGAGCAGTACTTC.

V usage is TRBV9 and J usage is TRBJ1-1; 7 nucleotides agree with TRBD1. The V segment lost 0 bases and the J segment 6 bases; nucleotides outside the gene matches: 8. The CDR3 has 15 amino acids. Germline CDR1 reads SGDLS; CDR2 reads YYNGEE. CDR3 coding DNA: TGTGCCAGCAGCGTAGATCAGACAGGGTTCCCTGAAGCTTTCTTT. Translation: CASSVDQTGFPEAFF.

The chain employs TRBV2 and TRBJ2-1, with D perhaps TRBD2 (6 bases). The germline V gene has CDR1 SNHLY and CDR2 FYNNEI. The CDR3 spans 15 residues. V lost 8 bases and J 0 bases, leaving 14 bases between the germline ends. CDR3 nucleotides: TGTGCCAGCGCCGCTAGCGTTGACTCCTACAATGAGCAGTTCTTC. Translating it yields CASAASVDSYNEQFF.

The chain joins TRBV7-8 to TRBJ1-2, with 8 nucleotides matching TRBD1. Germline CDR1 and CDR2: SGHVS and FQNEAQ. The length of the CDR3 is 15 residues. Trimming removed 6 bases from V and 4 bases from J; junction bases left unmatched: 10. The DNA for the CDR3 is TGTGCCAGCAGTTTGCAGGGGGCGCCTTTCTATGGCTACACCTTC. It specifies CASSLQGAPFYGYTF.